This passage covers 32 T cell receptor beta chains from one sample sequenced in a study of neoadjuvant anti-PD-1 for oral cavity cancer (dated by TCRdb to the early 2020s). The method behind the library was the immunoSEQ multiplex PCR assay. TCRdb holds this immuneACCESS table with in-frame rearrangements only. Some clones are missing; in checked studies, unresolved V genes explain under half, and the rest has no known cause. For this sample there are 9,000 to 13,000 clones; over 40% appear just once. About 27% of the sample rests with the top ten. Sample time point, as interpreted from the label and publication: before neoadjuvant nivolumab. This material consisted of tumor tissue, taken before nivolumab (anti-PD-1) treatment. The receptors come from a person aged 40 to 85 with oral cavity squamous cell carcinoma.

This chain uses TRBV19 with TRBJ1-3; D unresolved. The CDR3 has 15 amino acids. V shed 4 bases and J shed 0 bases, with 10 bases lying between them. In germline, CDR1 is LNHDA, CDR2 SQIVND (reference sequence). CDR3 amino acids: CASSTTASSGNTIYF. Written as DNA, the CDR3 is TGTGCCAGTAGTACGACGGCATCCTCTGGAAACACCATATATTTT.

This clone was seen only a few times. CDR3 sequence: CASRLGVSYNEQFF. The CDR3 nucleotides are TGTGCCAGCAGGTTGGGGGTCTCCTACAATGAGCAGTTCTTC. V usage is TRBV2 and J usage is TRBJ2-1, with D perhaps being TRBD1 or TRBD2 (5 bases each). Germline-derived CDR1 and CDR2 are SNHLY and FYNNEI. V was trimmed by 6 bases and J by 0 bases, leaving 9 bases between them. The CDR3 has 14 amino acids.

The chain employs TRBV6-6 and TRBJ1-3; D not resolved. The CDR3 runs 13 residues. Germline-derived CDR1 and CDR2 are MNHNY and SVGAGI (reference sequence). V lost 5 bases and J lost 4, with 9 bases in between. The DNA of the CDR3 is TGTGCCAGCAGTCAGACGGGGGGAAACACCATATATTTT. Translating gives CASSQTGGNTIYF.

The rearrangement links TRBV6-5 to TRBJ2-7; D possibly corresponds to TRBD1 (5 bases). V was cut by 0 bases and J by 2 bases, with 11 bases left in between. The V gene's germline CDR1 is MNHEY and CDR2 SVGAGI. The CDR3 runs to 15 residues. The CDR3 here is CASSYSITGTYEQYF. DNA of the CDR3: TGTGCCAGCAGTTACTCGATAACAGGAACCTACGAGCAGTACTTC.

This clone has more than one count but fewer than ten. This rearrangement joins TRBV18 to TRBJ2-1; 8 bases match TRBD2. Germline V gene data show CDR1 as KGHSH and CDR2 as LQKENI. This CDR3 has 15 residues. V lost 2 bases to trimming and J lost 1 base; unmatched junction nucleotides: 1. The CDR3, as DNA: TGTGCCAGCTCACCAGGCGGGGGGTCCTACAATGAGCAGTTCTTC. Encoded protein: CASSPGGGSYNEQFF.

There are a few counts of this clone. The CDR3: CASSPGRNTDTQYF. The CDR3 DNA follows: TGTGCCAGCTCACCTGGACGGAACACAGATACGCAGTATTTT. This sequence joins TRBV18 and TRBJ2-3; D is undetermined. This CDR3 has 14 residues. Germline V gives CDR1 KGHSH, CDR2 LQKENI. Trimming took off 3 bases at V and 2 bases at J, with 9 bases between the two ends.

The chain has TRBV7-7 and TRBJ2-7; the match to TRBD2 covers 8 bases. J lost 4 bases, V lost 8 bases, and 10 bases had no gene match. The CDR3 length is 14 residues. Germline values: CDR1 SSHAT, CDR2 FNYEAQ (reference sequence). Here the CDR3 DNA reads TGTGCCAGCTCTCCGGGACTAGGTAGTTACGAGCAGTACTTC. As protein: CASSPGLGSYEQYF.

This chain joins TRBV27 and TRBJ2-3; 7 bases align to TRBD2. V shed 0 bases and J 3 bases; nucleotides not matched to a gene: 6. The CDR3 consists of 16 residues. The germline CDR1 and CDR2 sequences are MNHEY and SMNVEV (reference sequence). CDR3 DNA: TGTGCCAGCAGTTTATCGAGCCTAGCGGTGACAGATACGCAGTATTTT. Translated: CASSLSSLAVTDTQYF.

The chain couples TRBV4-1 to TRBJ2-6; 7 bases match TRBD2. V lost 4 bases to trimming and J lost 0 bases; unmatched junction nucleotides: 18. There are 21 residues in the CDR3. Germline values: CDR1 MGHRA, CDR2 YSYEKL. The CDR3 sequence is CASSPRWSGRGIFSGANVLTF. In DNA, the CDR3 is TGCGCCAGCAGCCCTCGGTGGAGTGGGAGGGGCATTTTCTCTGGGGCCAACGTCCTGACTTTC.

This chain uses TRBV30 with TRBJ1-1, with unresolved D. The germline gives CDR1 GTSNPN, CDR2 SVGIG (reference sequence). The CDR3 is 13 residues long. V was cut by 0 bases and J by 7 bases, with 12 bases left in between. CDR3 amino acids: CAWSVRRLGEAFF. The DNA for the CDR3 is TGTGCCTGGAGTGTCCGACGCCTTGGTGAAGCTTTCTTT. The full variable domain, its missing parts supplied by reference TRBV30 and TRBJ1-1, is SQTIHQWPATLVQPVGSPLSLECTVEGTSNPNLYWYRQAAGRGLQLLFYSVGIGQISSEVPQNLSASRPQDRQFILSSKKLLLSDSGFYLCAWSVRRLGEAFFGQGTRLTVV.

This clone was found once. This CDR3 reads CASTRGGGGELFF. DNA of the CDR3: TGTGCCAGCACCCGAGGGGGGGGCGGGGAGCTGTTTTTT. The rearrangement uses TRBV6-5 and TRBJ2-2, with D tentatively TRBD2 (7 bases). The CDR3 loop spans 13 amino acids. The V end was cut by 7 bases, the J end by 7 bases, with 13 bases between. The germline gives CDR1 MNHEY, CDR2 SVGAGI.

This chain joins TRBV9 and TRBJ2-3, with 8 bases identical to TRBD2. Germline V CDR1 and CDR2: SGDLS, YYNGEE. V trimming: 6 bases; J trimming: 2 bases; junction bases outside the gene matches: 5. The CDR3 loop spans 14 amino acids. The CDR3 protein is CASTGGPNTDTQYF. In DNA form, the CDR3 reads TGTGCCAGCACGGGGGGGCCTAACACAGATACGCAGTATTTT.

The chain joins TRBV6-5 to TRBJ2-7, with TRBD2 matching over 14 bases. The V gene's germline CDR1 is MNHEY and CDR2 SVGAGI. This CDR3 comprises 16 residues. With V trimmed by 4 bases and J by 4 bases, 6 bases remained unmatched. Here the CDR3 reads CASSSLTSGGAYEQYF. The CDR3 DNA is TGTGCCAGCAGTTCCTTGACTAGCGGGGGGGCTTACGAGCAGTACTTC.

This clone was recorded only once. The J gene is TRBJ1-1, the V gene TRBV9; TRBD1 might be the D (6 bases). The CDR3 has 14 residues. Trimming cost V 0 bases and J 2 bases, with 8 bases left between them. Germline loops: CDR1 SGDLS, CDR2 YYNGEE. This CDR3 reads CASSVEQGNTEAFF. The CDR3 bases are TGTGCCAGCAGCGTAGAACAGGGAAACACTGAAGCTTTCTTT.

The rearrangement uses TRBV18 and TRBJ1-1; TRBD1 matches at 7 bases. With V trimmed by 6 bases and J by 1 base, 8 bases remained unmatched. Germline assignment: CDR1 KGHSH and CDR2 LQKENI. The CDR3 consists of 15 residues. The CDR3 DNA sequence: TGTGCCAGCTCCCCCCGCGACAGGGCGAACACTGAAGCTTTCTTT. It translates to CASSPRDRANTEAFF.

The chain recombines TRBV19 with TRBJ2-3, with 7 bases aligning to TRBD1. Unmatched junction bases numbered 10, after V lost 5 bases and J lost 5 bases. Germline values: CDR1 LNHDA, CDR2 SQIVND (reference sequence). This CDR3 comprises 15 residues. CDR3 DNA sequence: TGTGCCAGTAGTTCCACAGGGGTAAATTTAGATACGCAGTATTTT. It codes for CASSSTGVNLDTQYF.

The chain carries TRBV29-1 and TRBJ1-4; 8 bases agree with TRBD1. The ends lost 6 bases at V and 2 bases at J; junction bases unmatched: 5. This CDR3 is built from 14 residues. Germline CDR1 is SQVTM and CDR2 is ANQGSEA. The CDR3 nucleotides read TGCAGCGTGCAGGGGGCCGCCACTAATGAAAAACTGTTTTTT. This encodes CSVQGAATNEKLFF.

Comments on this clone: The junction differs from germline at one of its ends, possibly a read error. The chain carries TRBV19 and TRBJ1-1; tentatively, D is TRBD1 (6 bases). Germline CDR1 reads LNHDA; CDR2 reads SQIVND (reference sequence). The CDR3 loop spans 10 amino acids. The CDR3, as DNA: TGCGAGGGGGAAAACACTGAAGCTTTCTTT. Translated: CEGENTEAFF.

The chain employs TRBV5-4 and TRBJ1-1; D unclear. The CDR3 is 16 amino acids. The germline gives CDR1 SGHNT, CDR2 YYREEE (reference sequence). Trimming left V 0 bases short and J 4 bases short, with 16 bases between. As DNA, the CDR3 is TGTGCCAGCAGCTTGGGAGCGGTGGGCTCGGTCACTGAAGCTTTCTTT. It specifies CASSLGAVGSVTEAFF.

This chain joins TRBV5-1 and TRBJ2-1; the D is unclear. V was pared by 0 bases and J by 2 bases, with 6 bases between. Germline V CDR1 and CDR2: SGHRS, YFSETQ. The CDR3 is 14 amino acids. The CDR3 DNA is TGCGCCAGCAGCTTGGACCTAGCCTACAATGAGCAGTTCTTC. Residues: CASSLDLAYNEQFF.

CDR3 DNA sequence: TGTGCCAGCAGTTACAGAAACATTCAGTACTTC. Encoded protein: CASSYRNIQYF. The rearrangement links TRBV25-1 to TRBJ2-4; D remains unclear. Trimming shortened V by 5 bases and J by 6 bases, and 5 bases separated the two germline ends. The CDR3 extends over 11 amino acids. Germline-derived CDR1 and CDR2 are MGHDK and SYGVNS.

By share of the sample, this clone is medium-sized. V and J are TRBV7-2 and TRBJ2-1, with D possibly matching TRBD1 (6 bases). Germline CDR1 and CDR2: SGHTA and FQGNSA. V was pared by 5 bases and J by 9 bases, with 17 bases between. The CDR3 runs 14 residues. This CDR3 reads CASSPGRGKGEQFF. CDR3 in DNA: TGTGCCAGCAGCCCCGGCAGGGGTAAGGGTGAGCAGTTCTTC.

J is TRBJ2-7 and V is TRBV5-6; the D gene is possibly TRBD2 (5 bases). CDR1 SGHDT and CDR2 YYEEEE come from the germline V gene. There are 12 residues in the CDR3. Trimming removed 3 bases from V and 7 bases from J, with 11 bases in between. The CDR3 loop is CASSSRPGEQYF. The CDR3, as DNA: TGTGCCAGCAGCTCCCGACCGGGGGAGCAGTACTTC.

This sequence joins TRBV5-1 and TRBJ1-1; 7 nucleotides match TRBD1. Germline loops: CDR1 SGHRS, CDR2 YFSETQ. V shed 1 base and J 4 bases; nucleotides not matched to a gene: 1. The CDR3 covers 13 residues. In DNA form, the CDR3 reads TGCGCCAGCAGCTTGACAGGGGCCACTGAAGCTTTCTTT. Translation gives CASSLTGATEAFF.

The rearrangement links TRBV27 to TRBJ2-7; TRBD1 matches 7 bases. V was clipped by 2 bases and J by 6 bases; unmatched bases: 7. From germline, CDR1 is MNHEY and CDR2 SMNVEV (reference sequence). CDR3 length: 14 residues. The CDR3 here is CASSLVGAGGEQYF. As DNA, the CDR3 is TGTGCCAGCAGTTTAGTAGGTGCAGGGGGCGAGCAGTACTTC.

The V call is TRBV19, the J call TRBJ1-1; no clear D gene. Trimming took 5 bases from V and 2 from J, leaving 9 bases between them. In germline, CDR1 is LNHDA, CDR2 SQIVND (reference sequence). The CDR3 spans 13 residues. The CDR3 protein is CASSAHYNTEAFF. In DNA form, the CDR3 reads TGTGCCAGTAGTGCGCACTATAACACTGAAGCTTTCTTT.

J is TRBJ2-4 and V is TRBV5-1; D could derive from TRBD1 or TRBD2 (5 bases each). CDR1 is SGHRS and CDR2 is YFSETQ in the germline V gene. Trimming shortened V by 4 bases and J by 9 bases, and 11 bases separated the two germline ends. CDR3 length: 12 amino acids. This chain's CDR3 is CASSPRGVIQYF. For the CDR3, the DNA is TGCGCCAGCAGCCCCCGAGGGGTCATTCAGTACTTC.

The V gene is TRBV11-2, the J gene TRBJ1-1, with D unclear. Deletions cut 1 base from V and 0 bases from J, with 15 bases between. The germline V gene encodes CDR1 SGHAT and CDR2 FQNNGV. CDR3 length: 17 residues. In DNA form, the CDR3 reads TGTGCCAGCAGCTTAGGATACTGGACCGACATGAACACTGAAGCTTTCTTT. Protein sequence: CASSLGYWTDMNTEAFF. The variable domain in full, with the rest retrieved from reference TRBV11-2 and TRBJ1-1, is EAGVAQSPRYKIIEKRQSVAFWCNPISGHATLYWYQQILGQGPKLLIQFQNNGVVDDSQLPKDRFSAERLKGVDSTLKIQPAKLEDSAVYLCASSLGYWTDMNTEAFFGQGTRLTVV.

The V and J genes are TRBV5-1 and TRBJ2-1; a weak D match, TRBD2 (6 bases). Germline CDR1 and CDR2: SGHRS and YFSETQ. With 2 bases removed from V and 1 base from J, the gap between germline ends came to 19 bases. This CDR3 comprises 18 residues. This CDR3 is CASSFPGRVAVSYNEQFF. DNA of the CDR3: TGCGCCAGCAGCTTTCCAGGGCGGGTAGCGGTTTCCTACAATGAGCAGTTCTTC.

The chain links TRBV11-3 to TRBJ2-2; 10 bases are shared with TRBD1. This CDR3 spans 15 amino acids. The germline V gene has CDR1 SGHNT and CDR2 YENEEA. The trim removed 2 bases at V and 7 bases at J, leaving 4 bases unmatched. For the CDR3, the DNA is TGTGCCAGCAGCTTACGACAGGGGGCAAGCGGGGAGCTGTTTTTT. This codes for CASSLRQGASGELFF.

The chain links TRBV30 to TRBJ2-7; possibly TRBD2 for D (7 bases). This CDR3 region has 13 residues. Per the germline V gene, CDR1 is GTSNPN and CDR2 is SVGIG (reference sequence). The ends were cut back, 2 bases at V and 6 bases at J, with 14 bases in the middle. In DNA, the CDR3 is TGTGCCTGGAGTCGGGGGGCAAGTCGCGAGCAGTACTTC. This sequence encodes CAWSRGASREQYF.

Comment on this clone: Germline is not matched at one junction end, which may reflect a read error. This chain connects TRBV2 to TRBJ2-7; tentatively, D is TRBD1 or TRBD2 (5 bases each). The CDR3 extends over 14 amino acids. The germline gives CDR1 SNHLY, CDR2 FYNNEI. CDR3 DNA: TGTGCCAGCAGTCGAGAGGGGACCTCCAACGAGCAGTACTTC. It encodes CASSREGTSNEQYF. Variable domain in full (rest from reference TRBV2 and TRBJ2-7): EPEVTQTPSHQVTQMGQEVILRCVPISNHLYFYWYRQILGQKVEFLVSFYNNEISEKSEIFDDQFSVERPDGSNFTLKIRSTKLEDSAMYFCASSREGTSNEQYFGPGTRLTVT.